The entry below gives a single T cell receptor (beta chain) sequence along with its context. Antigen specificity is unknown. The source of the sample is a study of T cell responses to AZD1222 COVID-19 vaccine. The study's findings and limits: Seropositive status at baseline applied to only 6 or 7 AZD1222 recipients.

Produced via immunoSEQ multiplex PCR; TCRdb's table is partial and in-frame only. The sample holds 45,000 to 55,000 clones, 65% to 80% seen once. The V and J ends lost 3 bases and 1 base respectively, with 1 base between them. The germline gives CDR1 DFQATT, CDR2 SNEGSKA (reference sequence). CDR3 length: 11 amino acids. The V and J genes are TRBV20-1 and TRBJ2-4; D remains unclear. The receptor was isolated from an adult in good health. Sequencing used peripheral blood, obtained on day 0 of MenACWY control vaccination. In DNA form, the CDR3 reads TGCAGTGCTAGCGCCAAAAACATTCAGTACTTC. It codes for CSASAKNIQYF.